The table lists the clone carrying this TCR beta chain with a few counts. This sample is part of a study of T-cell reconstitution after alpha-beta-depleted transplantation in children. Researchers prepared the TCRbeta library using unique molecular identifiers, the study reports. MiXCR, applied by TCRdb to the PCR reads, yields one record per CDR3 protein. Among about a million distinct CDR3 sequences listed, roughly 31% were seen once. This clonotype was sampled from a boy under two years old who had a stem cell transplant for SCID, so the T cells may come from the graft donor. Here the sequenced sample was PBMCs, mostly from graft donor cells, taken 360 days after TCRalphabeta/CD19-depleted stem cell transplant.

The CDR3 is CASSYTGTRGSTDTQYF. For the CDR3, the DNA is TGTGCCAGCAGTTACACTGGAACCAGAGGATCCACAGATACGCAGTATTTT. V and J are TRBV6-5 and TRBJ2-3; D gene unclear. Trimming took off 2 bases at V and 2 bases at J, with 17 bases between the two ends. This CDR3 region has 17 residues. The germline gives CDR1 MNHEY, CDR2 SVGAGI.